This paragraph covers one TCR beta chain sequence. Its antigen is still unknown. Relying on iRepertoire HTBI primers and Arm-PCR of CDR3 regions, the team built TCR beta libraries. TCRdb reanalysed the multiplex PCR reads using MiXCR and keeps one entry per CDR3 protein. The data show 650,000 to 850,000 distinct CDR3 sequences, roughly 30% seen once. This entry belongs to a study of regulatory T cells in long-lasting Graves disease. The study's findings and limits: Reduced TCR diversity was observed in persistent Graves' patients versus newly diagnosed patients. When disease was persistent, TRBV28, TRBJ1-2 and TRBJ2-5 were the favored segments.

Time point specified: persistent/refractory GD, antithyroid drugs over 5 years with positive TRAb. Scientists built the TCR library using RNA that was extracted from PBMCs. Clinicians diagnosed Graves' disease using American Thyroid Association guidelines. The germline V and J ends were trimmed by 4 bases and 2 bases, with 17 bases remaining between them. This CDR3 spans 15 amino acids. The germline V gene has CDR1 GTSNPN and CDR2 SVGIG (reference sequence). Sequences were derived from peripheral blood mononuclear cells (PBMCs), sampled when the disease was refractory, from a patient treated with antithyroid drugs. The V call is TRBV30, the J call TRBJ1-1; D unresolved. This sequence originates from a female donor with Graves disease. DNA for the CDR3: TGTGCCTGGAATTCGGGCGCGGGAGCTAACACTGAAGCTTTCTTT. It translates to CAWNSGAGANTEAFF.